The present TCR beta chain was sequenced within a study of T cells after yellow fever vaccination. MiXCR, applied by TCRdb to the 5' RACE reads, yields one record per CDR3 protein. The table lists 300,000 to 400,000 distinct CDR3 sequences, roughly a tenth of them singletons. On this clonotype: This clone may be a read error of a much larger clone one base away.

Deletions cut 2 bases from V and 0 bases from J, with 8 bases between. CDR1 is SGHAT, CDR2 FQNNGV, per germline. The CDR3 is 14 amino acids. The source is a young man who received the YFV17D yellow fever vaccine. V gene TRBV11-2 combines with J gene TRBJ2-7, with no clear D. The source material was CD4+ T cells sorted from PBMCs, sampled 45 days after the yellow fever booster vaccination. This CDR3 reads CASSLFGSSYEQYF. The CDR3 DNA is TGTGCCAGCAGCTTATTCGGCAGCTCCTACGAGCAGTACTTC.